A selection of T cell receptor beta chains follows, all from one sample in a study of CD8+ T cells in alopecia areata. The table came from immunoSEQ multiplex PCR; TCRdb's copy has only in-frame clones and leaves some out. The sample has some 95,000 clones, roughly 40% seen once. This specimen was CD8+ T cells sorted from blood, taken at week 24, from a patient treated with tofacitinib. These receptors were collected from a human donor with alopecia areata. CDR3s include the opening cysteine and the closing phenylalanine or tryptophan. D genes are given only for firm matches. Size values are once, few and many counts, or a class for expanded clones, and some rows have none.

>TRBJ1-4|.|TRBV7-9|.
TGTGCCAGCAGCTTCCTTTCAAATGAAAAACTGTTTTTT
CASSFLSNEKLFF
>TRBJ2-1|.|TRBV30|.
TGTGCCTTCTCTCCCGAGGGCGCGCGCCGGGAGCAGTTCTTC
CAFSPEGARREQFF
>TRBJ2-1|TRBD1|TRBV25-1|.
TGTGCCAGCAGTGAACGGGACAGCTCCTACAATGAGCAGTTCTTC
CASSERDSSYNEQFF
>TRBJ2-7|.|TRBV30|.
TGTGCCTGGAAGACAAGGGGCGGGAACTACGAGCAGTACTTC
CAWKTRGGNYEQYF
>TRBJ1-5|.|TRBV4-1|.
TGCGCCAGCAGCCAAGATCGGGGGGTAGGACAGCCCCAGCATTTT
CASSQDRGVGQPQHF
>TRBJ1-1|.|TRBV9|few
TGTGCCAGCAGCGATGGGGATAACACTGAAGCTTTCTTT
CASSDGDNTEAFF
>TRBJ1-1|.|TRBV6-6|.
TGTGCCAGCAGTCCCCTCCTTGGACGAGACACTGAAGCTTTCTTT
CASSPLLGRDTEAFF
>TRBJ1-5|.|TRBV6-1|.
TGTGCCAGCAGTGAAGGGACAGAGAATCAGCCCCAGCATTTT
CASSEGTENQPQHF
>TRBJ2-2|.|TRBV7-9|once
TGTGCCAGCAGCGGGGATTCCTTTTTGCGGGTGACCGACACCGGGGAGCTGTTTTTT
CASSGDSFLRVTDTGELFF
>TRBJ2-5|TRBD2|TRBV4-1|few
TGCGCCAGCAGCCAAGACGGGGGCGGGAGGGAGACCCAGTACTTC
CASSQDGGGRETQYF
>TRBJ2-2|TRBD2|TRBV30|few
TGTGCCTGGAGTGTACTAGCGGGAGCACCGAACACCGGGGAGCTGTTTTTT
CAWSVLAGAPNTGELFF
>TRBJ2-3|TRBD2|TRBV29-1|few
TGCAGCGTTGACAGATGGGAGGGGTCAGATACGCAGTATTTT
CSVDRWEGSDTQYF
>TRBJ1-1|TRBD1|TRBV27|.
TGTGCCAGCAGGACAGGGGGGTACACTGAAGCTTTCTTT
CASRTGGYTEAFF
>TRBJ2-7|TRBD2|TRBV28|.
TGTGCCAGCAGTGCGGGAGGCAGGGGTCGGTACGAGCAGTACTTC
CASSAGGRGRYEQYF
>TRBJ1-2|TRBD1|TRBV30|once
TGTGCCTGGACTGACGGGACAGCTAATTATGGCTACACCTTC
CAWTDGTANYGYTF
>TRBJ1-1|.|TRBV30|.
TGTGCCTGGAGTGTACGGATGGGAATGAGGACCGAAGCTTTCTTT
CAWSVRMGMRTEAFF
>TRBJ1-2|.|TRBV9|.
TGTGCCAGCAGCCCCCAGGGCGCCAACTATGGCTACACCTTC
CASSPQGANYGYTF
>TRBJ1-4|.|TRBV7-9|.
TGTGCCAGCGGAAGCAGGGGAACTAATGAAAAACTGTTTTTT
CASGSRGTNEKLFF
>TRBJ1-1|.|TRBV7-2|.
TGTGCCAGCAGCCATGTCCCAAACACTGAAGCTTTCTTT
CASSHVPNTEAFF
>TRBJ2-7|.|TRBV15|.
TGTGCCACCAGCACCGGGCCTCTCACCGGGGACGAGCAGTACTTC
CATSTGPLTGDEQYF
>TRBJ2-7|.|TRBV27|few
TGTGCCAGCAGTTTATACTCGGGCTCCTACGAGCAGTACTTC
CASSLYSGSYEQYF
>TRBJ2-1|.|TRBV4-1|.
TGCGCCAGCAGCCGGGGCTTTACCGACTCTCCGGGGGAGCAGTTCTTC
CASSRGFTDSPGEQFF
>TRBJ2-7|.|TRBV7-9|few
TGTGCCAGCAGCTTGGACTCACGAGAGCAGTACTTC
CASSLDSREQYF
>TRBJ2-7|.|TRBV7-9|.
TGTGCCAGCAGCGACAGCTACGAGCAGTACTTC
CASSDSYEQYF
>TRBJ2-3|TRBD2|TRBV29-1|few
TGCAGCGCCACGAACATAGCGGGAGTGATTCAAGATACGCAGTATTTT
CSATNIAGVIQDTQYF
>TRBJ2-7|.|TRBV10-3|.
TGTGCCATCAGTGAAGGGGCGACCTACGAGCAGTACTTC
CAISEGATYEQYF
>TRBJ1-2|TRBD1|TRBV5-1|.
TGCGCCAGCAGCTTTGAACAGGGGGTCGGCTACACCTTC
CASSFEQGVGYTF
>TRBJ1-1|.|TRBV29-1|few
TGCAGCGTTGGGGCCGGGTATGGAGCTTTCTTT
CSVGAGYGAFF